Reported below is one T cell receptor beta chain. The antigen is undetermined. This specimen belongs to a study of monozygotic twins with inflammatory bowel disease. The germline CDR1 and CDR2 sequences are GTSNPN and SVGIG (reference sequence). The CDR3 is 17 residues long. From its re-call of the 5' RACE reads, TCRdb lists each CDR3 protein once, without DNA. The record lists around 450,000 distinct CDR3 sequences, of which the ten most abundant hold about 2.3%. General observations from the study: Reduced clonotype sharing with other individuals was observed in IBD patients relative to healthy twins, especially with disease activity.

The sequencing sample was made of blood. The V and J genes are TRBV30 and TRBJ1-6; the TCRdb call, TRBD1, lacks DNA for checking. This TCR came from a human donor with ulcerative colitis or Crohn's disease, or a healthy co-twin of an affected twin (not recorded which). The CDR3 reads CAWTRDRVNSYNSPLHF.